Below are 4 T cell receptor beta chains sequenced from a single sample in a study of OX40 agonist ivuxolimab in advanced cancers. Libraries were prepared by immunoSEQ multiplex PCR; TCRdb keeps only in-frame clonotypes and omits some of them. The sample contains 70,000 to 95,000 clones, approximately 95% of which appear only once. The specimen comprised CD4+ or CD8+ T cells sorted from blood, sampled in a trial of the OX40 agonist ivuxolimab. The source of these receptors is an adult with an advanced solid tumor such as melanoma, head and neck, liver or kidney cancer.

The chain carries TRBV19 and TRBJ1-2; no clear D. V was trimmed by 2 bases and J by 0 bases, leaving 4 bases between them. Germline CDR1 is LNHDA and CDR2 is SQIVND (reference sequence). The CDR3 has 13 residues. The CDR3 DNA follows: TGTGCCAGTAGTATAAGGGCTAACTATGGCTACACCTTC. Residues: CASSIRANYGYTF.

The DNA of the CDR3 is TGTGCCAGCAGTAGTTACAGGGCGGGAGTCACAGATACGCAGTATTTT. Translating it yields CASSSYRAGVTDTQYF. This chain links TRBV27 with TRBJ2-3; a possible D gene is TRBD2 (7 bases). Germline CDR1 MNHEY, CDR2 SMNVEV (reference sequence). This CDR3 has 16 residues. The V gene lost 5 bases and the J gene lost 2 bases, with 17 bases spanning the gap.

The V and J genes are TRBV19 and TRBJ1-2; D remains unclear. The V end lost 1 base, the J end lost 6 bases, and 12 bases lay between the germline ends. Germline assignment: CDR1 LNHDA and CDR2 SQIVND (reference sequence). The CDR3 runs to 14 residues. CDR3 protein: CASSIAFPDHGYTF. The DNA of the CDR3 is TGTGCCAGTAGTATAGCCTTTCCAGACCATGGCTACACCTTC.

This chain uses TRBV9 with TRBJ1-2, with a weak D call TRBD1 (5 bases). Per germline, CDR1 SGDLS and CDR2 YYNGEE. V was shortened by 4 bases and J by 0 bases, with 19 bases between the two germline ends. This CDR3 has 17 residues. CDR3 DNA: TGTGCCAGCAGCCCCCAGGGCAGGGTACGGTCTAACTATGGCTACACCTTC. Its translation: CASSPQGRVRSNYGYTF.